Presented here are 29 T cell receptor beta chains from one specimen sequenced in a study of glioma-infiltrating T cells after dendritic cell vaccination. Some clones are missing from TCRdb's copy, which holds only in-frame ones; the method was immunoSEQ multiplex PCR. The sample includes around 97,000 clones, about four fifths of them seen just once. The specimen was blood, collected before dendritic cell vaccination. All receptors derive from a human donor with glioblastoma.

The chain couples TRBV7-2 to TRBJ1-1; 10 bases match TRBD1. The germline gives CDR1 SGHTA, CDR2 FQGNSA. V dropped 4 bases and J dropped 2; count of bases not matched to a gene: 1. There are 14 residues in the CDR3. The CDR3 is CASSWDRGNTEAFF. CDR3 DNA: TGTGCCAGCAGCTGGGACAGGGGTAACACTGAAGCTTTCTTT.

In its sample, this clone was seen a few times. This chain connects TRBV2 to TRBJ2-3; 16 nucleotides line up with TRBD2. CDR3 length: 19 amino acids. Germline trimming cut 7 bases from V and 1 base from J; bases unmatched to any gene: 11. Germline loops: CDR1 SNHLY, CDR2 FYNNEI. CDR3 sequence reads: CASKGFGTSGGAGTDTQYF. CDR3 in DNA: TGTGCCAGCAAGGGATTTGGGACTAGCGGGGGGGCCGGCACAGATACGCAGTATTTT.

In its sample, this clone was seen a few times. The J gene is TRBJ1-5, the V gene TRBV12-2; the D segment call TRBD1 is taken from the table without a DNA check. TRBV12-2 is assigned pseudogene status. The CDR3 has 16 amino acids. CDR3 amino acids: CASRLGGQGSNQPQHF. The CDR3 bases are TGTGCAAGTCGCTTAGGAGGACAGGGAAGCAATCAGCCCCAGCATTTT.

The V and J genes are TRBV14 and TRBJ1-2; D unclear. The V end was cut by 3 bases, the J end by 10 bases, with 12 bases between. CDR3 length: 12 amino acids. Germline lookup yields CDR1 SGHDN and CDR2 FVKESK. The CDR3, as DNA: TGTGCCAGCAGCCACACCAGGAACGACTACACCTTC. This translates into CASSHTRNDYTF.

The CDR3 loop reads CASSLGQGGQGEQFF. CDR3 DNA: TGTGCCAGCAGCCTCGGGCAGGGGGGCCAGGGTGAGCAGTTCTTC. The chain uses TRBV7-2 and TRBJ2-1, with D tentatively TRBD1 (7 bases). There are 15 residues in the CDR3. Germline assignment: CDR1 SGHTA and CDR2 FQGNSA. Trimming took off 5 bases at V and 9 bases at J, with 20 bases between the two ends.

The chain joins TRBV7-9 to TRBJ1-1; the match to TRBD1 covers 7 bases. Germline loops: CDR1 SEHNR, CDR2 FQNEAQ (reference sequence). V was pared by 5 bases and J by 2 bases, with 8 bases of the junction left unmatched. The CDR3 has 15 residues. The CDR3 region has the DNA TGTGCCAGCAGCGTCCGGGACAGCAAAAACACTGAAGCTTTCTTT. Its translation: CASSVRDSKNTEAFF.

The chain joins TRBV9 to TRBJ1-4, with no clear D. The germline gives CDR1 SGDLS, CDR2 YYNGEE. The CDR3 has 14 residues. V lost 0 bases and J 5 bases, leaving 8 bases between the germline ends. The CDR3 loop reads CASSVASGNEKLFF. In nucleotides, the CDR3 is TGTGCCAGCAGCGTAGCTTCCGGGAATGAAAAACTGTTTTTT.

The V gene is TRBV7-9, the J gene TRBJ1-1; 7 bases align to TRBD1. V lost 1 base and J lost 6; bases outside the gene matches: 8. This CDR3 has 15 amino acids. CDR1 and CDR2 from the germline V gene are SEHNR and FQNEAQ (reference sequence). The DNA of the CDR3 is TGTGCCAGCAGCTTAGGTGGGACAGACGGGGCTGAAGCTTTCTTT. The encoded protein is CASSLGGTDGAEAFF.

CDR3 region: CASSQTRDRDGYTF. The CDR3, as DNA: TGTGCCAGCAGCCAGACACGCGACAGGGATGGCTACACCTTC. The chain has TRBV6-5 and TRBJ1-2, with 7 bases identical to TRBD1. This CDR3 comprises 14 residues. In germline, CDR1 is MNHEY, CDR2 SVGAGI. The J segment lost 6 bases and the V segment lost 6 bases, leaving 10 bases of the junction unmatched.

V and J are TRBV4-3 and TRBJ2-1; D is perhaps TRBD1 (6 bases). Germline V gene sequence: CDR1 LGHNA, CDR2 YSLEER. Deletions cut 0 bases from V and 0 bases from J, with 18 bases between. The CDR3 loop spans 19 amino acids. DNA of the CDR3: TGCGCCAGCAGCCAAGATCCAGGGGTCGACCATTCCTCCTACAATGAGCAGTTCTTC. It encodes CASSQDPGVDHSSYNEQFF.

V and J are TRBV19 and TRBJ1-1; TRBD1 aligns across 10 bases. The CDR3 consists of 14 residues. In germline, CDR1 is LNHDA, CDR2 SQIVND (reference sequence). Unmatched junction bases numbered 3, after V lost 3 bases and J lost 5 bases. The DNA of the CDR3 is TGTGCCAGTAGTATTGGGACAGGGGATACTGAAGCTTTCTTT. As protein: CASSIGTGDTEAFF.

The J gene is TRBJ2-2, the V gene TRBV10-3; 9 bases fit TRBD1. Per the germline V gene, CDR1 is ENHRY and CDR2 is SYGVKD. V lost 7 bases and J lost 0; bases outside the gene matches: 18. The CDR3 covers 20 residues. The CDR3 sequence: CAINKEGTGKSYANTGELFF. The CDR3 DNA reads TGTGCCATCAACAAAGAAGGGACAGGGAAGTCATACGCGAACACCGGGGAGCTGTTTTTT.

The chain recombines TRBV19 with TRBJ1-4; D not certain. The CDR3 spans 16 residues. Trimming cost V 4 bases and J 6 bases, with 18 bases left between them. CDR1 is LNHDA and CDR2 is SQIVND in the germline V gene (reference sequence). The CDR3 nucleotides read TGTGCCAGTAGTAGGGTCGGGAGACTTTCGGATGAAAAACTGTTTTTT. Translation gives CASSRVGRLSDEKLFF.

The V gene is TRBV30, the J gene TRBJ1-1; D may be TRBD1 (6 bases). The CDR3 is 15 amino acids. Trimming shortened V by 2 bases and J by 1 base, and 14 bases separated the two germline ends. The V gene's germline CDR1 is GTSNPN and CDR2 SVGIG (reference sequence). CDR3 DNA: TGTGCCTGGAGTACGGGAACAGGGTGGAACACTGAAGCTTTCTTT. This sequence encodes CAWSTGTGWNTEAFF.

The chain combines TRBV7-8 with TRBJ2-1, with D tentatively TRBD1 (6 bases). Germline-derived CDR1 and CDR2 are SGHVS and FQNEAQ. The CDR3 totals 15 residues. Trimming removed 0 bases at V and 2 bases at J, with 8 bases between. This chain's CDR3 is CASSLARGAYNEQFF. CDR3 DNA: TGTGCCAGCAGCTTAGCCAGGGGCGCCTACAATGAGCAGTTCTTC.

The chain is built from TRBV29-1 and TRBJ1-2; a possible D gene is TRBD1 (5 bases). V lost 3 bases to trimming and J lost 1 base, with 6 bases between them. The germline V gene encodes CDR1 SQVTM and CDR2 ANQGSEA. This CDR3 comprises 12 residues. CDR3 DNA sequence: TGCAGCGTTGAGGACATTAACTATGGCTACACCTTC. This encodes CSVEDINYGYTF. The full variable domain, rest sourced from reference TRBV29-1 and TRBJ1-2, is SAVISQKPSRDICQRGTSLTIQCQVDSQVTMMFWYRQQPGQSLTLIATANQGSEATYESGFVIDKFPISRPNLTFSTLTVSNMSPEDSSIYLCSVEDINYGYTFGSGTRLTVV.

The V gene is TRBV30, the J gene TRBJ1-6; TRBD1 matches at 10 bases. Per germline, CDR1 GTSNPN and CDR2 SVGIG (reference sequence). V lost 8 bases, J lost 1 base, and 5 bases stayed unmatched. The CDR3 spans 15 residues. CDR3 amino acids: CARRQGASYNSPLHF. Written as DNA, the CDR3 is TGTGCCAGAAGACAGGGGGCTTCCTATAATTCACCCCTCCACTTT.

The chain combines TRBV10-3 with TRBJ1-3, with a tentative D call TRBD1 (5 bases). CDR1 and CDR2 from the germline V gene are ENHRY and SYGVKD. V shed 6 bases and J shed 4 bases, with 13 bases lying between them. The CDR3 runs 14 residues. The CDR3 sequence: CAIRPGITGNTIYF. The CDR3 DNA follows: TGTGCCATCAGACCAGGGATAACCGGAAACACCATATATTTT.

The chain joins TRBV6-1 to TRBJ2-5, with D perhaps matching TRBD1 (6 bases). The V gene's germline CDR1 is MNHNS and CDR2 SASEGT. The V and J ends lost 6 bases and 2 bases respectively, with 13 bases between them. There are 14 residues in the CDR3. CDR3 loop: CASREIGQQETQYF. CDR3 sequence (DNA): TGTGCCAGCAGAGAAATTGGACAGCAAGAGACCCAGTACTTC.

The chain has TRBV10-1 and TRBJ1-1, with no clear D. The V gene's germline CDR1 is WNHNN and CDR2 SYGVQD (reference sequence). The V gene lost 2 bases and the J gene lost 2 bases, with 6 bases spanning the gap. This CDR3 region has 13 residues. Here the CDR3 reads CASSEVFNTEAFF. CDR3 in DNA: TGCGCCAGCAGTGAGGTCTTTAACACTGAAGCTTTCTTT.

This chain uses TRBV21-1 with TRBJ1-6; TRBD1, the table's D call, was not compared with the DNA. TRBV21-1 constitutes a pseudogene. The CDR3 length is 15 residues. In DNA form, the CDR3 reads TGTGCCAGCAGAGACAGGGGTGCTAATAATTCACCCCTCCACTTT. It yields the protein CASRDRGANNSPLHF.

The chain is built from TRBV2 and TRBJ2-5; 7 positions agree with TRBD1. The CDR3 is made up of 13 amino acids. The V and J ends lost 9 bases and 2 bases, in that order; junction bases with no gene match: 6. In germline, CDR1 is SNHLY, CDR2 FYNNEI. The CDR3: CARTGTEQETQYF. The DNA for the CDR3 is TGTGCCAGAACCGGGACAGAGCAAGAGACCCAGTACTTC. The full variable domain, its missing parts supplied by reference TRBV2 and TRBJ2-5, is EPEVTQTPSHQVTQMGQEVILRCVPISNHLYFYWYRQILGQKVEFLVSFYNNEISEKSEIFDDQFSVERPDGSNFTLKIRSTKLEDSAMYFCARTGTEQETQYFGPGTRLLVL.

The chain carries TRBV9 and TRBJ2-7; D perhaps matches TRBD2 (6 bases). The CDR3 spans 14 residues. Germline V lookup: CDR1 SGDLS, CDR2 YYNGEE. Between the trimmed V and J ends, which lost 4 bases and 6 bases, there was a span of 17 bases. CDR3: CASSLEGRQSEQYF. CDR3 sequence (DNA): TGTGCCAGCAGCTTAGAGGGGAGGCAGAGCGAGCAGTACTTC.

The CDR3 region has the DNA TGTGCCAGCAGCCTGGGACTGGATAATGAAAAACTGTTTTTT. Encoded protein: CASSLGLDNEKLFF. The chain has TRBV7-2 and TRBJ1-4; D is perhaps TRBD1 (5 bases). The CDR3 has 14 residues. Trimming took off 5 bases at V and 4 bases at J, with 11 bases between the two ends. The germline V gene has CDR1 SGHTA and CDR2 FQGNSA.

CDR3 sequence: CASTLRAPGELFF. As DNA, the CDR3 is TGTGCCAGCACCTTGAGGGCTCCCGGGGAGCTGTTTTTT. The rearrangement joins TRBV7-2 to TRBJ2-2; TRBD2 might be the D (5 bases). Germline V lookup: CDR1 SGHTA, CDR2 FQGNSA. This CDR3 region has 13 residues. V shed 7 bases and J shed 6 bases, with 12 bases lying between them. Drawing the rest from reference TRBV7-2 and TRBJ2-2, the complete variable domain is GAGVSQSPSNKVTEKGKDVELRCDPISGHTALYWYRQSLGQGLEFLIYFQGNSAPDKSGLPSDRFSAERTGGSVSTLTIQRTQQEDSAVYLCASTLRAPGELFFGEGSRLTVL.

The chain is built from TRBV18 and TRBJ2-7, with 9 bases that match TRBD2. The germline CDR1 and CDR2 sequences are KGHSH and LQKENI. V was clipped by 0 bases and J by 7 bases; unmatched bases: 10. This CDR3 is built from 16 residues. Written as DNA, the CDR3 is TGTGCCAGCTCACCACCGGGGTTAGCGGGGGCCGCGGAGCAGTACTTC. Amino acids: CASSPPGLAGAAEQYF.

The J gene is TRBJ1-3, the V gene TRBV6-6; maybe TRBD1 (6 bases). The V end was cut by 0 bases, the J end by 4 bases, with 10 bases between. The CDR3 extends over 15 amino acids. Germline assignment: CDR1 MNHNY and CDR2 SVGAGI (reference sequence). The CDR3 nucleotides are TGTGCCAGCAGTTACTCTCAGGGGACCGGAAACACCATATATTTT. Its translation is CASSYSQGTGNTIYF.

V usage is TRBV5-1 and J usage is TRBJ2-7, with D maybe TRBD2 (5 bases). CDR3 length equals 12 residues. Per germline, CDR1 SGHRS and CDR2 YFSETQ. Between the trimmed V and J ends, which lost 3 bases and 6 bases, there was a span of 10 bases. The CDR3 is CASSSGLLEQYF. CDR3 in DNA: TGCGCCAGCAGCTCCGGACTCCTCGAGCAGTACTTC.

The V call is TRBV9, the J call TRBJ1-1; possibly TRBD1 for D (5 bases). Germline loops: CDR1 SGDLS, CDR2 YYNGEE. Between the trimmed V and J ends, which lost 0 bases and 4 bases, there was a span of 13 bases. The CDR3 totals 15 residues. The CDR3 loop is CASSVVWGVGTEAFF. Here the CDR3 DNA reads TGTGCCAGCAGCGTAGTGTGGGGCGTTGGCACTGAAGCTTTCTTT.